The T cell receptor (beta chain) described here comes from a study of blood T cell repertoires in COVID-19. The overall study: COVID-19 samples from acute and convalescent phases originated in the United States, Italy and Spain. In each case, the material was cDNA or gDNA derived from T cells, B-cell-depleted T cells, or PBMCs.

CDR3 size: 15 residues. Germline V gene lookup returns CDR1 SGHTA and CDR2 FQGNSA. V shed 4 bases and J 4 bases; nucleotides not matched to a gene: 7. TCRdb's copy holds only in-frame clones and misses some; the assay was immunoSEQ multiplex PCR. The sample yields about 200,000 clones, 87% seen once. The TCR comes from a man aged 55-75 years who had recovered from COVID-19. The sequenced material came from peripheral blood. The chain combines TRBV7-2 with TRBJ2-5, with 9 bases identical to TRBD1. The CDR3 nucleotides are TGTGCCAGCAGCTGGGCGGGACAGGGAGGAGAGACCCAGTACTTC. Translated: CASSWAGQGGETQYF.